The 6 T cell receptor beta chains given below trace back to one sample, sequenced in a study of kidney transplant recipient with SARS-CoV-2 infection. Each CDR3 protein gets one entry after TCRdb re-called the reads with MiXCR. The sample shows about 250,000 distinct CDR3 sequences, roughly 26% of them seen only once. Sequencing was performed on a blood sample, taken at baseline and on day 111 from a kidney transplant recipient. These TCRs come from a male patient between 25 and 39 years old who had COVID-19 and was a kidney transplant recipient. The graft donor may have contributed some T cells.

This clonotype was seen at least ten times. The V and J genes are TRBV28 and TRBJ1-6; D call uncertain. Germline V lookup: CDR1 MDHEN, CDR2 SYDVKM. The CDR3 length is 14 residues. With 6 bases removed from V and 6 bases from J, the gap between germline ends came to 12 bases. The CDR3: CASSPGVLNSPLHF. In DNA form, the CDR3 reads TGTGCCAGCAGCCCGGGCGTCCTTAATTCACCCCTCCACTTT.

The chain uses TRBV5-4 and TRBJ1-2; D remains unclear. V gave up 7 bases and J gave up 4 bases, with 23 bases separating them. Germline values: CDR1 SGHNT, CDR2 YYREEE (reference sequence). The CDR3 consists of 16 residues. This CDR3 reads CASQRVVPGKTYGYTF. The CDR3 bases are TGTGCCAGCCAACGAGTCGTACCAGGAAAGACCTATGGCTACACCTTC.

In its sample, this clonotype was seen many times. The limits of the CDR3 on the DNA are not certain, so only TCRdb's listed CDR3 is given. The CDR3 is CISVPESHHEVGKTYGYTF. V gene TRBV7-5 combines with J gene TRBJ1-2. TRBV7-5 represents a pseudogene. The CDR3 is 19 residues long, counting both termini.

This clonotype was seen repeatedly, ten times or more. The rearrangement uses TRBV7-9 and TRBJ1-2, with 7 bases matching TRBD1. Germline CDR1 SEHNR, CDR2 FQNEAQ (reference sequence). The CDR3 extends over 15 amino acids. Trimming at V came to 6 bases and at J to 8 bases, leaving 15 bases not matched to a gene. Here the CDR3 reads CASSKPQTGYGGYTF. In nucleotides, the CDR3 is TGTGCCAGCAGTAAACCCCAGACAGGGTATGGCGGCTACACCTTC.

This clonotype has ten or more counts. The chain uses TRBV24-1 and TRBJ1-2; D unclear. This CDR3 contains 17 residues. The V end was cut by 6 bases, the J end by 4 bases, with 23 bases between. Germline V gives CDR1 KGHDR, CDR2 SFDVKD. In nucleotides, the CDR3 is TGTGCCACCAGTTGCTTCTATAGTACCAGAAAGACCTATGGCTACACCTTC. This sequence encodes CATSCFYSTRKTYGYTF.

This clonotype showed up just a few times. This sequence joins TRBV20-1 and TRBJ1-2; no reliable D call. V lost 5 bases to trimming and J lost 4 bases, with 23 bases between them. The CDR3 is 16 residues long. Germline-derived CDR1 and CDR2 are DFQATT and SNEGSKA (reference sequence). This CDR3 reads CSASFMPFRKTYGYTF. Here the CDR3 DNA reads TGCAGTGCTTCTTTTATGCCGTTTCGAAAGACCTATGGCTACACCTTC.